This T cell receptor (beta chain) was sequenced during a study of shared clonotypes between healthy human individuals. There were only Caucasian adults among the donors, and all lived in Nashville, Tennessee. This clone was seen once. Antigen specificity is unknown. A much larger clone lies one base from this, so it may be a read error. This sample includes further DNA sequences coding for the same CDR3. Overall study findings and caveats: The study sampled only blood, and tissue repertoires likely differ. Compared with memory subsets, naive subsets generally had larger estimated richness.

Clones were sequenced by immunoSEQ multiplex PCR, and TCRdb holds only the in-frame ones, with some missing. This sample has about 1 million clones, with approximately 76% found just once. Per the germline V gene, CDR1 is KGHSH and CDR2 is LQKENI. The ends were cut back, 2 bases at V and 3 bases at J, with 10 bases in the middle. The CDR3 has 15 residues. The sequenced material came from memory CD4+ T cells sorted from blood. Subset defined: CD45RA-negative fraction. The V gene is TRBV18, the J gene TRBJ2-2; D tentatively fits TRBD1 or TRBD2 (5 bases each). This sequence was found in a man aged 18 to 35 in good health. The CDR3: CASSPRQGDTGELFF. The DNA of the CDR3 is TGTGCCAGCTCACCAAGGCAGGGAGACACCGGGGAGCTGTTTTTT.